The source of this T cell receptor beta chain is a study of shared clonotypes between healthy human individuals. Study-level points and caveats: When naive CD4 clonotypes were compared across a few donors, roughly 4.9% were shared.

Of note for this clone: Its antigen is still unknown.

CD45RO negativity and positive selection for CCR7 defined naive CD8 cells, a population that excluded terminally differentiated effector memory CD45RA+ cells. Once extracted for a subset, genomic DNA was divided evenly among several immunoSEQ plates. Measured with immunoSEQ multiplex PCR; TCRdb has only the in-frame clones, and not every one. The sample has 1.5 million to 2.5 million clones; about 95% are singletons. This CDR3 has 13 amino acids. The ends were cut back, 8 bases at V and 6 bases at J, with 17 bases in the middle. Germline CDR1 and CDR2: GTSNPN and SVGIG (reference sequence). Specimen: naive CD8+ T cells sorted from blood. This chain uses TRBV30 with TRBJ2-1; D may be TRBD2 (6 bases). The receptor's source is a man younger than 30 in good health. CDR3 sequence reads: CAREPAGTNEQFF. CDR3 sequence (DNA): TGTGCCCGAGAACCGGCGGGGACCAATGAGCAGTTCTTC.